This is a list of T cell receptor beta chains from one sample in a study of T cell repertoires in cytomegalovirus infection. TCRdb reprocessed the reads with MiXCR, giving one entry per CDR3 protein. The top ten hold under 3.5% of the sample, which has 740,000 or so distinct CDR3 sequences, about 40% seen once. The specimen was PBMCs. These receptors all come from a human donor in good health (CMV status not recorded). Some clones in this sample may be carry-over from other donors' samples. Both conserved end residues are part of each CDR3. The order of the fields is V gene, D gene, J gene, clone size, CDR3 DNA, CDR3 protein. A D gene is named only where the DNA matches it firmly. Clone size appears in some rows only: once, few, many, or a class for an expanded clone.

>TRBV27|TRBD1|TRBJ2-1|-
TGTGCCAGCAGACTAACAGGGGCAGGCTACAATGAGCAGTTCTTC
CASRLTGAGYNEQFF
>TRBV20-1|-|TRBJ1-6|-
TGCAGTGTTACCCCTCGAGGGTTTAATTCACCCCTCCACTTT
CSVTPRGFNSPLHF
>TRBV12-3/TRBV12-4|TRBD1|TRBJ1-1|-
TGTGCCAGCAGTTTAAGCGGACCGACAGGGAACGCTGAAGCTTTCTTT
CASSLSGPTGNAEAFF
>TRBV7-6|-|TRBJ2-7|-
TGTGCCAGCAGCTTAGGTAGCAGCGGATCCTACGAGCAGTACTTC
CASSLGSSGSYEQYF
>TRBV7-2|TRBD1|TRBJ1-2|-
TGTGCCAGCAGTTCCGACAGGGGACTAGTGGATGGCTACACCTTC
CASSSDRGLVDGYTF
>TRBV3-1|-|TRBJ2-1|-
TGTGCCAGCAGGAGGGGGGGGGGCCAGAATGAGCAGTTCTTC
CASRRGGGQNEQFF
>TRBV4-1|-|TRBJ2-7|few
TGCGCCAGCAGCCAAGATAATGGGGGATCCTACGAGCAGTACTTC
CASSQDNGGSYEQYF
>TRBV4-1|-|TRBJ1-5|-
TGCGCCAGCAGCCGATACGGGGAGAATAGCAATCAGCCCCAGCATTTT
CASSRYGENSNQPQHF
>TRBV11-2|TRBD1|TRBJ2-2|many
TGTGCCAGCAGCTCCACCTCCGGGACAGGGGGCCCCGGGGAGCTGTTTTTT
CASSSTSGTGGPGELFF
>TRBV6-2/TRBV6-3|TRBD1|TRBJ1-5|once
TGTGCCAGCAGACCCTGGACAGGGGATCAGCCCCAGCATTTT
CASRPWTGDQPQHF
>TRBV6-1|-|TRBJ1-1|-
TGTGCCAGCCATACGGCGGGGAACACTGAAGCTTTCTTT
CASHTAGNTEAFF
>TRBV29-1|-|TRBJ2-3|-
TGCAGCGTTGGGACTTTCCCGCAGTATTTT
CSVGTFPQYF